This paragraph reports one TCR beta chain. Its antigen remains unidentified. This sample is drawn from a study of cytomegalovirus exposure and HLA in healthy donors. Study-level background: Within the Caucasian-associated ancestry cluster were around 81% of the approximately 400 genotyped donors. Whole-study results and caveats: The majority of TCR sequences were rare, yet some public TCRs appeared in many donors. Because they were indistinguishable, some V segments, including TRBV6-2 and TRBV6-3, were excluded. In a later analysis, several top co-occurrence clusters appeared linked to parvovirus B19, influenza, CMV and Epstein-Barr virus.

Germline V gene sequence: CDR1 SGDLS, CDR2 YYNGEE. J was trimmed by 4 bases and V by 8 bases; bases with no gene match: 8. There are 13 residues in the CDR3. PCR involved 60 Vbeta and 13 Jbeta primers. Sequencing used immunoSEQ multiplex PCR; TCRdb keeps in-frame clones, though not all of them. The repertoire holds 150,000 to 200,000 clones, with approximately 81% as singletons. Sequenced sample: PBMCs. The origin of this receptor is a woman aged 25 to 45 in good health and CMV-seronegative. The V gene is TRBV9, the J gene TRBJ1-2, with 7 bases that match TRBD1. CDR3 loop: CASSSGTAYGYTF. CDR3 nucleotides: TGTGCCAGTTCATCCGGGACAGCCTATGGCTACACCTTC. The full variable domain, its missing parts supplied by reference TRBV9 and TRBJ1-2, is DSGVTQTPKHLITATGQRVTLRCSPRSGDLSVYWYQQSLDQGLQFLIQYYNGEERAKGNILERFSAQQFPDLHSELNLSSLELGDSALYFCASSSGTAYGYTFGSGTRLTVV.